This T cell receptor beta chain derives from a study of Graves' ophthalmopathy and Graves' hyperthyroidism. Findings and limits, study-wide: The model predicted progression of ophthalmopathy with a sensitivity of 60% to 71%, and its specificity was 72% to 85%.

TCR beta CDR3 regions were amplified from RNA transcripts. Second-round multiplex PCR followed a first-round RT-PCR using HTBI primers. TCRdb recomputed calls from the multiplex PCR reads with MiXCR, one row per CDR3 protein. The sample consists of hundreds of thousands of distinct CDR3 sequences, about a fifth of them appearing once. With regard to this clonotype: What it recognizes is unknown.

Thyroid ultrasound, orbital computed tomography, TRAb, serum thyroxine and clinical symptoms formed the basis of diagnosis. PBMCs were isolated from a roughly 9.6 ml sample of fresh peripheral blood. There are 17 residues in the CDR3. CDR1 is SGHRS, CDR2 YFSETQ, per germline. V trimming: 2 bases; J trimming: 1 base; junction bases outside the gene matches: 8. The sample comprised peripheral blood. The V and J genes are TRBV5-1 and TRBJ2-5; 10 bases match TRBD2. The TCR was taken from a woman aged 18-29 years with stable Graves' hyperthyroidism. Some clones in this sample may be carry-over from other donors' samples. The CDR3 reads CASSFLAGGSGQETQYF. Here the CDR3 DNA reads TGCGCCAGCAGCTTCTTAGCGGGAGGAAGTGGCCAAGAGACCCAGTACTTC.